Listed below are T cell receptor beta chains from one sample, sequenced in a study of shared clonotypes between healthy human individuals. The table came from immunoSEQ multiplex PCR; TCRdb's copy has only in-frame clones and leaves some out. This sample has nearly 1,000,000 clones, with approximately 80% found just once. Sequenced: memory CD4+ T cells sorted from blood. The receptors originated from a man between 18 and 35 years old in good health. CDR3s include the opening cysteine and the closing phenylalanine or tryptophan. Each record gives: J gene, V gene, clone size, D gene, CDR3 DNA, CDR3 protein. The D gene is left open where the match is weak. Part of the rows lack a size; the others show once, few, many or a class for expanded clones.

>TRBJ1-6|TRBV7-2|-|-
TGTGCCAGCAGCTTGGGCCGGCGGGATTCACCCCTCCACTTT
CASSLGRRDSPLHF
>TRBJ1-1|TRBV6-1|once|-
TGTGCCAGCAGCCCTCGACCGCTTCACACTGAAGCTTTCTTT
CASSPRPLHTEAFF
>TRBJ2-5|TRBV7-6|-|-
TGTGCCAGCAGCTTAATGGAGCGGGAGACCCAGTACTTC
CASSLMERETQYF
>TRBJ1-1|TRBV18|-|TRBD1
TGTGCCAGCTCACCTATGGGACAGTCGAACACTGAAGCTTTCTTT
CASSPMGQSNTEAFF
>TRBJ1-2|TRBV15|-|-
TGTGCCACCAGCAGAAAGTCGGCAGGGGCCTATGGCTACACCTTC
CATSRKSAGAYGYTF
>TRBJ1-1|TRBV30|-|TRBD1
TGTGCCTGGGGGCCCGGATCAGGGGGAGCTTTCTTT
CAWGPGSGGAFF
>TRBJ1-4|TRBV9|-|-
TGTGCCAGCAGCGTAGGGGGGATCGGAGAAAAACTGTTTTTT
CASSVGGIGEKLFF
>TRBJ2-4|TRBV2|-|-
TGTGCCAGCAGTGTTAGTCAAACCGGCGGAAACATTCAGTACTTC
CASSVSQTGGNIQYF
>TRBJ1-4|TRBV7-8|-|-
TGTGCCAGCAGATTGGGGCCAACTAATGAAAAACTGTTTTTT
CASRLGPTNEKLFF
>TRBJ2-7|TRBV18|-|TRBD2
TGTGCCAGCTCAACAACTAGCGACTCCGAGCAGTACTTC
CASSTTSDSEQYF
>TRBJ2-3|TRBV5-4|-|-
TGTGCCAGCAGCTTGGGGGCAGGTAGCACAGATACGCAGTATTTT
CASSLGAGSTDTQYF
>TRBJ1-6|TRBV6-5|-|-
TGTGCCAGCAGTTACTCTTCACGGGTTACGCTAGCCCCCCTCCACTTT
CASSYSSRVTLAPLHF
>TRBJ2-5|TRBV7-3|-|TRBD1
TGTGCCAGCAGCCGACTTGGGACAGTCCAAGAGACCCAGTACTTC
CASSRLGTVQETQYF
>TRBJ1-4|TRBV6-6|-|TRBD1
TGTGCCAGCAGCTCAGGACAGGGAAAACTGTTTTTT
CASSSGQGKLFF
>TRBJ2-3|TRBV7-8|once|-
TGTGCCAGCAGCCAGGGACGGACAGATACGCAGTATTTT
CASSQGRTDTQYF
>TRBJ2-5|TRBV5-1|-|-
TGCGCCAGCTTTAACAGCCCTCAAGAGACCCAGTACTTC
CASFNSPQETQYF
>TRBJ1-2|TRBV25-1|-|TRBD1
TGTGCCAGCAGTGGGGGGACAGTAAGGAACTATGGCTACACCTTC
CASSGGTVRNYGYTF
>TRBJ2-7|TRBV5-1|-|TRBD2
TGCGCCAGCAGCCCCGGGAGCGGGGGGGCCCCTTTCGAGCAGTACTTC
CASSPGSGGAPFEQYF
>TRBJ1-2|TRBV4-1|-|-
TGCGCCAGCAGCCAAGGTCTGAGGACAGACTATGGCTACACCTTC
CASSQGLRTDYGYTF